The 19 T cell receptor beta chains below come from one sample, sequenced in a study of T cell repertoires in cytomegalovirus infection (dated by TCRdb to between 2017 and 2020). Instrument used: Illumina HiSeq 1500. TCRdb redid the processing of the public reads, applying fastp at Q25 and MiXCR, and retained in-frame beta chains. Rows matching on CDR3 protein sequence are summarized as one entry with the most common DNA and genes. The sample has 200,000 to 300,000 distinct CDR3 sequences on record, roughly 13% of them singletons. The leading ten clones occupy roughly 8.9% of the sample. The specimen sequenced was PBMCs. These receptors were obtained from a human donor in good health (CMV status not recorded). Some clones in this sample may be carry-over from other donors' samples.

This clonotype occurred many times. The chain employs TRBV7-8 and TRBJ1-6; D remains unclear. The CDR3 has 13 amino acids. The ends were cut back, 1 base at V and 8 bases at J, with 6 bases in the middle. Germline loops: CDR1 SGHVS, CDR2 FQNEAQ. The DNA for the CDR3 is TGTGCCAGCAGCTTAGTTTCAGATTCACCCCTCCACTTT. Translating gives CASSLVSDSPLHF. Based on the CDR3 plus reference TRBV7-8 and TRBJ1-6, the full variable domain is GAGVSQSPRYKVAKRGQDVALRCDPISGHVSLFWYQQALGQGPEFLTYFQNEAQLDKSGLPSDRFFAERPEGSVSTLKIQRTQQEDSAVYLCASSLVSDSPLHFGNGTRLTVT.

This clonotype was observed a few times. This chain joins TRBV12-3 or TRBV12-4 and TRBJ2-3; weak D call: TRBD1 (7 bases). This CDR3 is 14 amino acids long. The V end was cut by 0 bases, the J end by 8 bases, with 12 bases between. DNA for the CDR3: TGTGCCAGCAGTTTAGCGGGGGGACAGACTACGCAGTATTTT. The encoded protein is CASSLAGGQTTQYF.

This clonotype was detected ten times or more. The chain has TRBV7-3 and TRBJ1-3; TRBD1 might be the D (5 bases). Trimming took 6 bases from V and 4 from J, leaving 22 bases between them. Germline CDR1 is SGHTA and CDR2 is FQGTGA. This CDR3 is 17 amino acids long. The CDR3 DNA sequence: TGTGCCAGCAGTCCAACCGGGACCCCCTTGGGGGGAAACACCATATATTTT. As protein: CASSPTGTPLGGNTIYF.

The rearrangement joins TRBV3-1 to TRBJ1-1; no definite D call. The CDR3 spans 13 residues. Germline lookup yields CDR1 LGHDT and CDR2 YNNKEL (reference sequence). Trimming took 4 bases from V and 7 from J, leaving 13 bases between them. The CDR3 loop reads CASSPSITLEAFF. DNA for the CDR3: TGTGCCAGCAGCCCTTCGATCACGCTTGAAGCTTTCTTT.

Only a few counts were recorded for this clonotype. The chain joins TRBV7-6 to TRBJ2-5; a weak D match, TRBD2 (5 bases). The CDR3 extends over 13 amino acids. V shed 5 bases and J shed 4 bases, with 11 bases lying between them. The V gene's germline CDR1 is SGHVS and CDR2 FNYEAQ. CDR3 nucleotide sequence: TGTGCCAGCAGCCCCCGAGGGCCAGAGACCCAGTACTTC. Translation gives CASSPRGPETQYF.

This clonotype came up many times. The rearrangement links TRBV7-9 to TRBJ2-1, with D perhaps matching TRBD1 (6 bases). Germline lookup yields CDR1 SEHNR and CDR2 FQNEAQ (reference sequence). There are 14 residues in the CDR3. V shed 5 bases and J shed 4 bases, with 12 bases lying between them. CDR3 DNA: TGTGCCAGCAGCCGCCCGGGACATTACAATGAGCAGTTCTTC. Its protein is CASSRPGHYNEQFF.

This clonotype has just a few counts. The CDR3 protein is CASSSRGGGNQPQHF. The CDR3 region has the DNA TGTGCCAGCAGCTCCAGGGGGGGGGGCAATCAGCCCCAGCATTTT. The rearrangement joins TRBV7-6 to TRBJ1-5, with 7 bases lining up with TRBD1. Germline V CDR1 and CDR2: SGHVS, FNYEAQ. CDR3 length: 15 residues. After removal of 4 bases from V and 2 bases from J, the junction contained 5 bases not matched to a gene.

The table lists this clonotype with a few counts. For the CDR3, the DNA is TGTGCCAGTAGAATGGGGAGGCGCAGCAATCAGCCCCAGCATTTT. Its translation: CASRMGRRSNQPQHF. The J gene is TRBJ1-5, the V gene TRBV19; no firm D call. CDR3 length equals 15 residues. From germline, CDR1 is LNHDA and CDR2 SQIVND (reference sequence). Trimming took 6 bases from V and 1 from J, leaving 13 bases between them.

In this sample, this clonotype turned up many times. The chain uses TRBV7-2 and TRBJ1-1; no firm D call. This CDR3 region has 13 residues. Germline-derived CDR1 and CDR2 are SGHTA and FQGNSA. The V and J ends lost 5 bases and 0 bases respectively, with 7 bases between them. The CDR3 is CASSHGLNTEAFF. As DNA, the CDR3 is TGTGCCAGCAGCCATGGGCTGAACACTGAAGCTTTCTTT.

This clonotype was detected many times. The gene calls are TRBV7-8 and TRBJ2-3; maybe TRBD2 (6 bases). Trimming stripped 6 bases from V and 8 bases from J, with 18 bases between. Germline CDR1 is SGHVS and CDR2 is FQNEAQ. This CDR3 contains 14 residues. CDR3: CASSQDSHGSTQYF. The CDR3 region has the DNA TGTGCCAGCAGTCAAGACAGCCACGGGAGTACGCAGTATTTT.

This clonotype was seen at least ten times. The rearrangement joins TRBV5-6 to TRBJ2-7; 8 positions agree with TRBD2. The CDR3 consists of 13 residues. Looked up from germline, CDR1 is SGHDT and CDR2 is YYEEEE. V shed 1 base, J shed 6 bases, and the junction held 3 bases outside the gene matches. The CDR3 DNA reads as TGTGCCAGCAGCTTGCCGACTAGCGCCGAGCAGTACTTC. This gives the protein CASSLPTSAEQYF.

J is TRBJ2-5 and V is TRBV7-2; 8 positions match TRBD2. Germline CDR1 SGHTA, CDR2 FQGNSA. CDR3 length equals 19 residues. Trimming took 0 bases from V and 4 from J; bases not matched to a gene: 16. The CDR3 sequence: CASSLAAPGGSGSGETQYF. CDR3 nucleotide sequence: TGTGCCAGCAGCTTAGCCGCTCCGGGAGGGAGCGGGAGCGGAGAGACCCAGTACTTC.

The CDR3 spells CASSQQGGYNEQFF. DNA of the CDR3: TGTGCCAGCAGCCAACAGGGTGGCTACAATGAGCAGTTCTTC. The genes are TRBV7-2 and TRBJ2-1; D is possibly TRBD1 (6 bases). The germline CDR1 and CDR2 sequences are SGHTA and FQGNSA. The CDR3 loop spans 14 amino acids. V lost 5 bases and J lost 3, with 11 bases in between.

The table lists this clonotype with many counts. This chain links TRBV7-2 with TRBJ1-1; D gene ambiguous. V gave up 3 bases and J gave up 7 bases, with 12 bases separating them. Germline V gene sequence: CDR1 SGHTA, CDR2 FQGNSA. This CDR3 region has 13 residues. The CDR3 loop reads CASSLRVRGEAFF. CDR3 nucleotide sequence: TGTGCCAGCAGCTTGAGAGTCCGGGGTGAAGCTTTCTTT.

This chain connects TRBV29-1 to TRBJ2-7; 9 nucleotides agree with TRBD1. Trimming took 3 bases from V and 3 from J; bases not matched to a gene: 3. In germline, CDR1 is SQVTM, CDR2 ANQGSEA. CDR3 length: 13 residues. Here the CDR3 reads CSVETGGDYEQYF. Written as DNA, the CDR3 is TGCAGCGTTGAGACAGGGGGAGACTACGAGCAGTACTTC.

J is TRBJ2-6 and V is TRBV29-1; TRBD1 is a possible D gene (5 bases). The germline gives CDR1 SQVTM, CDR2 ANQGSEA. The CDR3 totals 16 residues. V dropped 7 bases and J dropped 2 bases, with 18 bases sitting between them. CDR3 region: CSAGASPSTGANVLTF. The CDR3 DNA is TGCAGCGCTGGGGCCAGCCCAAGCACTGGGGCCAACGTCCTGACTTTC. Complete variable domain (other parts from reference TRBV29-1 and TRBJ2-6): SAVISQKPSRDICQRGTSLTIQCQVDSQVTMMFWYRQQPGQSLTLIATANQGSEATYESGFVIDKFPISRPNLTFSTLTVSNMSPEDSSIYLCSAGASPSTGANVLTFGAGSRLTVL.

This clonotype was counted many times. CDR3 residues: CASSYQGRAFF. In DNA form, the CDR3 reads TGTGCCAGCAGTTATCAGGGGAGAGCTTTCTTT. The chain uses TRBV28 and TRBJ1-1, with a possible D match to TRBD1 (6 bases). Per the germline V gene, CDR1 is MDHEN and CDR2 is SYDVKM. Deletions cut 4 bases from V and 10 bases from J, with 10 bases between. There are 11 residues in the CDR3.

This clonotype was counted between two and nine times. The gene calls are TRBV28 and TRBJ2-7, with a possible D match to TRBD1 (5 bases). The V gene lost 5 bases and the J gene lost 3 bases, with 14 bases spanning the gap. The length of the CDR3 is 14 residues. Germline V lookup: CDR1 MDHEN, CDR2 SYDVKM. Here the CDR3 reads CASSLSDRHYEQYF. As DNA, the CDR3 is TGTGCCAGCAGTCTATCCGACAGACACTACGAGCAGTACTTC.

With regard to this clonotype: One end of the junction is discordant with germline, which a read error may explain. The chain has TRBV7-4 and TRBJ1-1, with D hard to call. Germline CDR1 and CDR2: SGHVT and SQSDAQ. The CDR3 extends over 13 amino acids. The CDR3 DNA is TGTGCCAGCAGCGCGGAGATGAACACTGAAGCTCTCTTT. Translation: CASSAEMNTEALF.